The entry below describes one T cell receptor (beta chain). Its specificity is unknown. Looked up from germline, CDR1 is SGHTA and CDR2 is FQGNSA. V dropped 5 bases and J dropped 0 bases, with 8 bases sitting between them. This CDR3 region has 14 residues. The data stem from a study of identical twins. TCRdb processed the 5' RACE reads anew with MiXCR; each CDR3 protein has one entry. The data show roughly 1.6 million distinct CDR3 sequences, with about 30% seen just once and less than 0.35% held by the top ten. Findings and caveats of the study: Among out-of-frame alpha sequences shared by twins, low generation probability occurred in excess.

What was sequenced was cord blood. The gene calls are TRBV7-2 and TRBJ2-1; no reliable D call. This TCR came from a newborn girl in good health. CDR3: CASSPDISYNEQFF. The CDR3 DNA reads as TGTGCCAGCAGCCCCGACATCTCCTACAATGAGCAGTTCTTC.